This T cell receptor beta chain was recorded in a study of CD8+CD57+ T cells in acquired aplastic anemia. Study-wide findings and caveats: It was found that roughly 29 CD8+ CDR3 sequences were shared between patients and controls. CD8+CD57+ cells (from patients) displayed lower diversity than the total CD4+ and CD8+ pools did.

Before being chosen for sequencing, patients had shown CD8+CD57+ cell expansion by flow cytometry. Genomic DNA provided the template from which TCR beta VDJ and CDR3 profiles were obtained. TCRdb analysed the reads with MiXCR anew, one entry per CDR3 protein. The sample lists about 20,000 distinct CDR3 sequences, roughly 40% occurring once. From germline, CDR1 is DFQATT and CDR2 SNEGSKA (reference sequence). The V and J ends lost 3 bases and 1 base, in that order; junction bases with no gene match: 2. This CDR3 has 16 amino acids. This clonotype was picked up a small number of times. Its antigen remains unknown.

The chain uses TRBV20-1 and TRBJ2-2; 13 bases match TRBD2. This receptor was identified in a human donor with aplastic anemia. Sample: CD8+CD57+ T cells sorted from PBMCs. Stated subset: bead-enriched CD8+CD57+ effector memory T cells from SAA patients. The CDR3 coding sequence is TGCAGTGCTAGGGGACTAGCGGGGATGAACACCGGGGAGCTGTTTTTT. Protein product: CSARGLAGMNTGELFF.